Listed below are T cell receptor beta chains from one sample, sequenced in a study of shared clonotypes between healthy human individuals. Profiling relied on immunoSEQ multiplex PCR, and the TCRdb table lists in-frame clones only, not all of them. The data hold 470,000 or so clones, with 70% to 80% observed a single time. Sequenced sample: PBMCs. These receptors originate from a woman between 35 and 50 years old in good health. Some clones in this sample may be carry-over from other donors' samples. Each CDR3 is given with its conserved first and last residue. A D gene is named only where the DNA matches it firmly. Only part of the rows carry a size: once, few, many, or a class if the clone is expanded.

TGTGCCAGCACCTCAGGGGGGAAAGGCAATCAGCCCCAGCATTTT	CASTSGGKGNQPQHF	TRBJ1-5	TRBV2	NA	TRBD1	15
TGTGCCATCAGTGAGAGGACTAACACAGATACGCAGTATTTT	CAISERTNTDTQYF	TRBJ2-3	TRBV10-3	NA	NA	14
TGTGCCAGCAGTTACTCAGGTTTTACTGAAGCTTTCTTT	CASSYSGFTEAFF	TRBJ1-1	TRBV6-5	NA	NA	13
TGTGCCAGCAGTCTTGGACTAGCGGGAGTATACGAGCAGTACTTC	CASSLGLAGVYEQYF	TRBJ2-7	TRBV6-5	NA	TRBD2	15
TGTGCCAGCAGCCCGGCGCGGGACAGGGGGCGCGGGGAGCTGTTTTTT	CASSPARDRGRGELFF	TRBJ2-2	TRBV11-2	NA	TRBD1	16
TGCGCCAGCAGCCAGAGAGGAGCTTATCAGCCCCAGCATTTT	CASSQRGAYQPQHF	TRBJ1-5	TRBV4-1	NA	NA	14
TGTGCCAGCAGCTTAGCCTTCGGTTCCCATGGCTACACCTTC	CASSLAFGSHGYTF	TRBJ1-2	TRBV11-2	NA	NA	14
TGTGCCAGCTCATCCGGACTGGACTCCGAGCAGTACTTC	CASSSGLDSEQYF	TRBJ2-7	TRBV18	NA	NA	13
TGTGCCAGCAGGGCTGACACTGTCTATGGCTACACCTTC	CASRADTVYGYTF	TRBJ1-2	TRBV5-6	many	NA	13
TGTGCCAGCAGCTCCCACCTCCGAGGCGAGCAGTACTTC	CASSSHLRGEQYF	TRBJ2-7	TRBV7-9	few	NA	13
TGTGCCAGCAGCCAGACAGGGAAGGGTGAAGCTTTCTTT	CASSQTGKGEAFF	TRBJ1-1	TRBV16	once	TRBD1	13
TGCGCCAGCAGCTTAGGAATCGGACCGGCTGAAGCTTTCTTT	CASSLGIGPAEAFF	TRBJ1-1	TRBV5-1	NA	NA	14
TGTGCCTGGATCCAACTAGCGGGAGTTAGCGAGCAGTACTTC	CAWIQLAGVSEQYF	TRBJ2-7	TRBV30	NA	TRBD2	14
TGTGCCAGCAGCAAAGCCGGGACAGGGGGGACCCAGTACTTC	CASSKAGTGGTQYF	TRBJ2-5	TRBV7-8	NA	TRBD1	14
TGTGCCAGCAGTTCTCCGACTAGCGGGAGAATCAACGAGCAGTACTTC	CASSSPTSGRINEQYF	TRBJ2-7	TRBV28	once	TRBD2	16
TGTGCCAGCAGCTTAAATCCCGCAGATACGCAGTATTTT	CASSLNPADTQYF	TRBJ2-3	TRBV7-3	NA	NA	13
TGTGCCAGCAGTAAACTAGCGATGCAGACGAATGAGCAGTTCTTC	CASSKLAMQTNEQFF	TRBJ2-1	TRBV27	NA	TRBD2	15
TGTGCCAGCAGCGTAGGACTAGCGGTCTACGAGCAGTACTTC	CASSVGLAVYEQYF	TRBJ2-7	TRBV9	NA	TRBD2	14
TGTGCCAGCAGCTTAGGACACAAGGAAGCTTTCTTT	CASSLGHKEAFF	TRBJ1-1	TRBV7-9	NA	NA	12
TGCGCCAGCAGCGGGCCCACCATAGCGGGAACCTACAATGAGCAGTTCTTC	CASSGPTIAGTYNEQFF	TRBJ2-1	TRBV5-1	NA	TRBD2	17
TGTGCCAGCAGCTCCATTCTTGGCGGGAGGGCCTCCAGCTCCTACAATGAGCAGTTCTTC	CASSSILGGRASSSYNEQFF	TRBJ2-1	TRBV7-8	NA	TRBD2	20
TGTGCCAGCAGTTTACCAGGGAGGTACGAGCAGTACTTC	CASSLPGRYEQYF	TRBJ2-7	TRBV6-6	NA	NA	13
TGTGCCAGCAGTTTAGGTAGATTCTCAGATACGCAGTATTTT	CASSLGRFSDTQYF	TRBJ2-3	TRBV7-2	NA	NA	14
TGTGCCAGCACCGACGGCGGTAATGAAAAACTGTTTTTT	CASTDGGNEKLFF	TRBJ1-4	TRBV28	NA	NA	13
TGTGCCAGCAGTCCCCCGACGAACACTGAAGCTTTCTTT	CASSPPTNTEAFF	TRBJ1-1	TRBV28	NA	NA	13